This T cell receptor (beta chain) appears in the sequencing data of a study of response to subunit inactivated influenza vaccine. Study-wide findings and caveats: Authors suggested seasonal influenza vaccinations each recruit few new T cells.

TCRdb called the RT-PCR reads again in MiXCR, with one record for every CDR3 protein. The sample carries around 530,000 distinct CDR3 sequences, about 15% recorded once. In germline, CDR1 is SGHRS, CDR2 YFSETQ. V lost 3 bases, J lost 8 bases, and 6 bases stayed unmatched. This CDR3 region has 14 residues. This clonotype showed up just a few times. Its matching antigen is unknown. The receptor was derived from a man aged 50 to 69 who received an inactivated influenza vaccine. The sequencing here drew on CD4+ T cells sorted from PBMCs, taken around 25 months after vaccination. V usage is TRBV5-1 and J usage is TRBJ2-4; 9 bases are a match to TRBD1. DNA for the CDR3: TGCGCCAGCAGCTCGAGGACAGGGGCAGACATTCAGTACTTC. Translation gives CASSSRTGADIQYF.